The rows below give T cell receptor beta chains drawn from one sample of a study of cytomegalovirus exposure and HLA in healthy donors. Libraries were prepared by immunoSEQ multiplex PCR; TCRdb keeps only in-frame clonotypes and omits some of them. In all, the sample yields about 46,000 clones. Sample: PBMCs. These receptors all come from a woman aged 40 to 50 in good health and CMV-seronegative. Both conserved end residues are part of each CDR3. The D gene is left open where the match is weak.

cdr3_nt	cdr3_aa	v_call	j_call	d_call
TGTGCCAGCAGCCCGATACCGACAGGCGGTTTCTACAATGAGCAGTTCTTC	CASSPIPTGGFYNEQFF	TRBV5-4	TRBJ2-1	.
TGTGCCAGCAGCGTAGCTGTAACTAGCGGAGAGACCCAGTACTTC	CASSVAVTSGETQYF	TRBV9	TRBJ2-5	TRBD2
TGCGCCAGCAGCTTGGCGACAGGGAAAGAGACCCAGTACTTC	CASSLATGKETQYF	TRBV5-1	TRBJ2-5	TRBD1
TGTGCCAGCTCACCAGACAGTCAAGAGACCCAGTACTTC	CASSPDSQETQYF	TRBV18	TRBJ2-5	.
TGCGCCAGCAGCCCGGAGCGGCGGAACAATGAGCAGTTCTTC	CASSPERRNNEQFF	TRBV5-1	TRBJ2-1	.
TGTGCCAGCAGCTGGACAGGGAGGTGGGAGCAGTACTTC	CASSWTGRWEQYF	TRBV28	TRBJ2-7	TRBD1
TGTGCCAGCAGAGTAGCGGGAGCCGACTACGAGCAGTACTTC	CASRVAGADYEQYF	TRBV6-5	TRBJ2-7	TRBD2
TGTGCCAGCACGGGACAGGGCAACGAGCAGTACTTC	CASTGQGNEQYF	TRBV7-9	TRBJ2-7	TRBD1
TGCGCCAGCAGCTTGGGAGGGAGCTCCGACAATGAGCAGTTCTTC	CASSLGGSSDNEQFF	TRBV5-1	TRBJ2-1	.
TGCGCCAGCAGCGCCACAGGGGGGGACACTGAAGCTTTCTTT	CASSATGGDTEAFF	TRBV5-1	TRBJ1-1	TRBD1
TGTGCCAGCAGTGAAGCAAGTAACAGGCAAACCGGCTACACCTTC	CASSEASNRQTGYTF	TRBV2	TRBJ1-2	.
TGCGCCAGCAGTTTTTCTAGCGGGAGCTATGAGCAGTTCTTC	CASSFSSGSYEQFF	TRBV5-1	TRBJ2-1	TRBD2
TGTGCCAGCAGTCAGGACTTGGCGGGCGAGCAGTACTTC	CASSQDLAGEQYF	TRBV6-5	TRBJ2-7	.
TGCGCCAGCAGCTTTAGGACAGAGTATGGCTACACCTTC	CASSFRTEYGYTF	TRBV5-1	TRBJ1-2	.
TGTGCCAGCAGCTCAACCTTTTCGGACGAGCAGTACTTC	CASSSTFSDEQYF	TRBV5-4	TRBJ2-7	.